Detailed here is one T cell receptor beta chain. No cognate antigen has been identified for it. Base-call qualities are not available, and no considerably larger clone is one nucleotide away. TCRbeta CDR3 regions were amplified from genomic DNA using the immunoSEQ Assay, a bias-controlled multiplex PCR. As for the original processing: The number of nucleated cells in each sample was estimated by amplification of reference gene primers within the assay. To quantify the absolute abundance of each unique TCRbeta CDR3 rearrangement, sequence reads were collapsed and filtered. For each sample, productive Simpson clonality was calculated as the square root of Simpson's diversity index across productive rearrangements. TCRdb retrieved this table from immuneACCESS and kept in-frame rearrangements only. Not all clones are present; in checked studies, unresolved V genes account for under half, and no reason is known for the remainder. The V and J calls and clone size are taken from that table; D and trimming were inferred from the DNA. The sample table records some 120,000 clones; around 64% of these occur just once. The top ten hold about 0.85% of the sample.

Trimming leaves V shorter by 5 bases and J shorter by 1 base, with the junction holding 12 bases beyond the gene matches. The germline V gene provides CDR1 SGHAT and CDR2 FQNNGV. There are 18 amino acids in the CDR3, from cysteine to valine inclusive. The kept DNA is CDR3 alone, 54 bases in frame from the first base. This sample is drawn from a study of blood T cell repertoires in COVID-19 (dated by TCRdb to 2019 to 2021). About the full investigation: The collaborator samples originated in the United States, Italy and Spain and spanned the acute and convalescent phases of COVID-19. The prospective study material was composed of cDNA or gDNA derived from T cells, B-cell-depleted T cells, or PBMCs. Deeply sampled blood TCRbeta repertoires from subjects exposed to, actively infected with, or recovered from COVID-19 were included in the dataset. The repertoires were made available in a free public database intended to serve as a resource for research on the immune response to SARS-CoV-2. The samples were drawn from the first 160 participants of the ongoing ImmuneRACE study and from about 1,200 subjects provided by 6 global collaborators. Sample metadata almost always included a de-identified subject ID, COVID-19 status, age in years and sex. Where available, HLA class I and class II types were taken from metadata supplied by the sample provider and were not determined by assay-based typing.

The paper as a whole reports these results and caveats: The amount of clinical and demographic metadata varied by source and participant and was provided uncurated.

The collaborating institutions used their own protocols to collect whole blood in K2EDTA tubes. For TCRbeta analysis, collaborator samples were shipped as frozen whole blood, as isolated PBMCs, or as DNA extracted from either sample type. The chain employs TRBV11-2 and TRBJ2-7, and TRBD1 matches 12 of the central bases. Sequencing was performed on peripheral blood. This sequence originates from a human donor with acute or convalescent COVID-19. The donor label of this sample is uncertain. In nucleotide form, the sequence is TGTGCCAGCAGCGCAATCAACCGGGACAGGGGGCGATCCTACGAGCAGTACGTC. The encoded protein is CASSAINRDRGRSYEQYV.